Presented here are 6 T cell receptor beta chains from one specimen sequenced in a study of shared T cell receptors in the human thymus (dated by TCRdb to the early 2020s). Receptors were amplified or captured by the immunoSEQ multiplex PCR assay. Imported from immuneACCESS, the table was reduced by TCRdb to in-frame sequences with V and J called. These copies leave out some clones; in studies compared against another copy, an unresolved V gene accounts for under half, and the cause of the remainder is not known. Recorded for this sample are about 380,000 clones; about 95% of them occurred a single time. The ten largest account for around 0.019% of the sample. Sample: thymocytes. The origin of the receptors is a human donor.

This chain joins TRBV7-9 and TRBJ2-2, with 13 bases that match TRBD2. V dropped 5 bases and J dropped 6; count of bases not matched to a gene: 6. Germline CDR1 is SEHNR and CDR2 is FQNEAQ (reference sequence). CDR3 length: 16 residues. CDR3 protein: CASSKEGLAGPGELFF. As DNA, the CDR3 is TGTGCCAGCAGCAAGGAGGGACTAGCGGGACCCGGGGAGCTGTTTTTT. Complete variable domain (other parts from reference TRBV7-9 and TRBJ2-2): DTGVSQNPRHKITKRGQNVTFRCDPISEHNRLYWYRQTLGQGPEFLTYFQNEAQLEKSRLLSDRFSAERPKGSFSTLEIQRTEQGDSAMYLCASSKEGLAGPGELFFGEGSRLTVL.

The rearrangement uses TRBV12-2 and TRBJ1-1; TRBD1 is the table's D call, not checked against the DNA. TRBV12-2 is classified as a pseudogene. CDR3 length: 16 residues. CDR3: CASRPRDRAWGTEAFF. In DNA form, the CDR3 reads TGTGCAAGTCGCCCGAGGGACAGGGCCTGGGGCACTGAAGCTTTCTTT.

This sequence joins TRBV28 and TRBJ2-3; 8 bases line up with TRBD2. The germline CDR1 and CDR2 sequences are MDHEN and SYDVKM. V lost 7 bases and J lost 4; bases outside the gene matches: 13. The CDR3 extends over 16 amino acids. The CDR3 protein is CASTFGRERGPDTQYF. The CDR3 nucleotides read TGTGCCAGCACCTTCGGGCGGGAGCGGGGGCCAGATACGCAGTATTTT.

The CDR3 protein is CASSRHYRDRYYEQYF. CDR3 bases: TGCGCCAGCAGCCGCCACTACCGGGACAGATACTACGAGCAGTACTTC. This sequence joins TRBV4-1 and TRBJ2-7, with 7 bases that match TRBD1. V gave up 4 bases and J gave up 3 bases; unmatched junction bases: 12. The CDR3 totals 16 residues. CDR1 is MGHRA and CDR2 is YSYEKL in the germline V gene.

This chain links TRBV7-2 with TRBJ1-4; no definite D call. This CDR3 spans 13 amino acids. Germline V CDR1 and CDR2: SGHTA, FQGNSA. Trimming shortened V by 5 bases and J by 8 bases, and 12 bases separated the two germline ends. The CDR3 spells CASSPSRGEKLFF. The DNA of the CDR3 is TGTGCCAGCAGCCCGTCAAGAGGGGAAAAACTGTTTTTT.

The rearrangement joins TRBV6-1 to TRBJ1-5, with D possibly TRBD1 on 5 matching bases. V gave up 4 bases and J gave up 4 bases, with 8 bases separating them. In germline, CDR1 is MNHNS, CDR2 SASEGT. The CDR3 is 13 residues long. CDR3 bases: TGTGCCAGCAGTGGACAGTATAATCAGCCCCAGCATTTT. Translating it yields CASSGQYNQPQHF.